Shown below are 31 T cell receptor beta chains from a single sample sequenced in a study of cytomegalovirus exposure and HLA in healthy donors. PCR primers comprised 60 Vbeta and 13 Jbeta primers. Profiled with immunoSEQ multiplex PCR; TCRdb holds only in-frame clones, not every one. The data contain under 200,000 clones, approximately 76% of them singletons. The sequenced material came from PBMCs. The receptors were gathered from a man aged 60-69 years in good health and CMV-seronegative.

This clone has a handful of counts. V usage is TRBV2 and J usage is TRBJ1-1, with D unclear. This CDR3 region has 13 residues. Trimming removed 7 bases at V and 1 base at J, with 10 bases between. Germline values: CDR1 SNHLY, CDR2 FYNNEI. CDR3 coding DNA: TGTGCCAGCAACTATTATGGGAACACTGAAGCTTTCTTT. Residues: CASNYYGNTEAFF.

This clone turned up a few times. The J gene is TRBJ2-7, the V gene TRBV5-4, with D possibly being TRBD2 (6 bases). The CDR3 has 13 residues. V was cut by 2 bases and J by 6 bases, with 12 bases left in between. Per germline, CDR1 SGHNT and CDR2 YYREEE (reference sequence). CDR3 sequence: CASSLTSRGEQYF. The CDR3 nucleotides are TGTGCCAGCAGCTTAACTAGCCGGGGCGAGCAGTACTTC.

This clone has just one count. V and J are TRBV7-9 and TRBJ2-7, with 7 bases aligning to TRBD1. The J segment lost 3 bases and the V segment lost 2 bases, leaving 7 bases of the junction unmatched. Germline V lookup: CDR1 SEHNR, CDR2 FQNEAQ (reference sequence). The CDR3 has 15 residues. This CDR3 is CASSLLGTANYEQYF. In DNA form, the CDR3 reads TGTGCCAGCAGCTTACTAGGGACAGCTAACTACGAGCAGTACTTC. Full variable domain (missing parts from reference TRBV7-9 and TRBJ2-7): DTGVSQNPRHKITKRGQNVTFRCDPISEHNRLYWYRQTLGQGPEFLTYFQNEAQLEKSRLLSDRFSAERPKGSFSTLEIQRTEQGDSAMYLCASSLLGTANYEQYFGPGTRLTVT.

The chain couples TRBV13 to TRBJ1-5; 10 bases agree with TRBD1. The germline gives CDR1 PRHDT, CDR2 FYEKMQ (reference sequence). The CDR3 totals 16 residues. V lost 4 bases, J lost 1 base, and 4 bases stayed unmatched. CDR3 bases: TGTGCCAGCAGCTCCCGGACAGGGGGGAGCAATCAGCCCCAGCATTTT. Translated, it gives CASSSRTGGSNQPQHF.

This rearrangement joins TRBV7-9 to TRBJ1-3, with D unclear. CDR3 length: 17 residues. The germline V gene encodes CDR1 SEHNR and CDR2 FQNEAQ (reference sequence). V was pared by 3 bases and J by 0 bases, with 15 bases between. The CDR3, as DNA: TGTGCCAGCAGCTTTAGCGTCGGCAGCAACTCTGGAAACACCATATATTTT. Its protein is CASSFSVGSNSGNTIYF.

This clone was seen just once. The CDR3 spells CASSVAAAGGELFF. The CDR3 DNA reads TGCGCCAGCAGCGTAGCGGCAGCCGGCGGGGAGCTGTTTTTT. The chain carries TRBV5-1 and TRBJ2-2, with D perhaps matching TRBD2 (6 bases). This CDR3 comprises 14 residues. Germline V CDR1 and CDR2: SGHRS, YFSETQ. The V and J ends lost 4 bases and 7 bases respectively, with 14 bases between them.

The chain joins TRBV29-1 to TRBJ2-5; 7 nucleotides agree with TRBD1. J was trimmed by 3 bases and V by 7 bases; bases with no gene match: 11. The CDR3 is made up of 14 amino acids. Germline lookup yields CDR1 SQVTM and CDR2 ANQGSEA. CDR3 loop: CSATPGTAEETQYF. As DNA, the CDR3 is TGCAGCGCCACCCCCGGGACAGCAGAAGAGACCCAGTACTTC.

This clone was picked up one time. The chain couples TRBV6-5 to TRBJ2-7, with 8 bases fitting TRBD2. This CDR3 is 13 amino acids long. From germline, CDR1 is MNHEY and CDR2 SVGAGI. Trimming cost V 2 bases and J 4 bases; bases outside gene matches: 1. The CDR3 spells CASSYERGYEQYF. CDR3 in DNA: TGTGCCAGCAGTTACGAGCGGGGGTACGAGCAGTACTTC.

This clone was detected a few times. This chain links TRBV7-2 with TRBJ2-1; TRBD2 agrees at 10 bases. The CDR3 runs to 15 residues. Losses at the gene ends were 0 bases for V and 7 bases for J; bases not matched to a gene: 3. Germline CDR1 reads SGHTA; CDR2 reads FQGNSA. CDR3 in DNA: TGTGCCAGCAGCTTAGCGGGACTAGCGTCGAATGAGCAGTTCTTC. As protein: CASSLAGLASNEQFF.

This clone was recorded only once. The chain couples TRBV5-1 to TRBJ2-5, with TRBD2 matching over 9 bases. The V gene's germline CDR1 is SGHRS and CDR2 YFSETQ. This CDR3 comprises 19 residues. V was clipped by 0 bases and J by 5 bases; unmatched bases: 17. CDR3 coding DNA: TGCGCCAGCAGCTTGGTTAGGGCTAGCGGGGACATCTCCTGGGAGACCCAGTACTTC. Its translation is CASSLVRASGDISWETQYF.

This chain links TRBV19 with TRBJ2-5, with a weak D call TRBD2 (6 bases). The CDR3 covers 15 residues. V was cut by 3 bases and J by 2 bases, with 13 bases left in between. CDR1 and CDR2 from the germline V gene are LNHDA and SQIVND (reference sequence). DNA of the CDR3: TGTGCCAGTAGTATTCTTGGACGGGGGCAAGAGACCCAGTACTTC. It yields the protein CASSILGRGQETQYF.

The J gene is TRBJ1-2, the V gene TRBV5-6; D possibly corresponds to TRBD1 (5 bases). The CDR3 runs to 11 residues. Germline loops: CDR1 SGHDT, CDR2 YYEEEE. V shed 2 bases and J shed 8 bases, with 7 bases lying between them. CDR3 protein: CASSFGGGYTF. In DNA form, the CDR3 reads TGTGCCAGCAGCTTCGGGGGGGGCTACACCTTC.

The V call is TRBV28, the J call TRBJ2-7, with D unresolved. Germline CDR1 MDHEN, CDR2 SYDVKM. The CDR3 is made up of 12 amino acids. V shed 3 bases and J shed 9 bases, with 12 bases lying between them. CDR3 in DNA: TGTGCCAGCAGTTTTCCCTTGGCAGGGCAGTACTTC. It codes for CASSFPLAGQYF.

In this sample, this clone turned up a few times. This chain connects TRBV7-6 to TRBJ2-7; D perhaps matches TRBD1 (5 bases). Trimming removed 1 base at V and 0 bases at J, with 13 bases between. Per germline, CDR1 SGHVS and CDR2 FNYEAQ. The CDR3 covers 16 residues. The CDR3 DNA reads TGTGCCAGCAGCTTAGTTCCAGGGATGAGCTCCTACGAGCAGTACTTC. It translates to CASSLVPGMSSYEQYF. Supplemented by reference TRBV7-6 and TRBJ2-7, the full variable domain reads GAGVSQSPRYKVTKRGQDVALRCDPISGHVSLYWYRQALGQGPEFLTYFNYEAQQDKSGLPNDRFSAERPEGSISTLTIQRTEQRDSAMYRCASSLVPGMSSYEQYFGPGTRLTVT.

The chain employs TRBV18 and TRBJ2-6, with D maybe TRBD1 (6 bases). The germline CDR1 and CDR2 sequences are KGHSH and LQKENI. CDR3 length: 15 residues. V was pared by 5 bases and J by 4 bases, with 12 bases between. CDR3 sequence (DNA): TGTGCCAGCTCAGTCAGACAGGTGGGGGCCAACGTCCTGACTTTC. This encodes CASSVRQVGANVLTF.

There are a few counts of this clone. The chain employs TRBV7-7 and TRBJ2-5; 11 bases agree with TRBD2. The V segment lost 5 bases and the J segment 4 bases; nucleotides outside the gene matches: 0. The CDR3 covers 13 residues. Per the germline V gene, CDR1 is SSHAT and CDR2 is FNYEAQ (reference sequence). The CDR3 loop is CASSGLAGETQYF. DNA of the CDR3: TGTGCCAGCAGCGGACTAGCGGGAGAGACCCAGTACTTC.

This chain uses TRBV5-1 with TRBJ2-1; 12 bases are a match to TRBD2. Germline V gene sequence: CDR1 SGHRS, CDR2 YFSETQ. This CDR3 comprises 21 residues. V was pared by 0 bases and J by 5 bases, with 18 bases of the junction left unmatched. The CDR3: CASSLASQGRLAGGPNNEQFF. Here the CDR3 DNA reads TGCGCCAGCAGCTTGGCCTCGCAGGGGCGTCTAGCGGGAGGGCCAAACAATGAGCAGTTCTTC.

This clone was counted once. The CDR3 loop reads CASSADRGQPQHF. The CDR3 coding sequence is TGTGCCAGCAGTGCCGACAGGGGTCAGCCCCAGCATTTT. This chain joins TRBV6-1 and TRBJ1-5; TRBD1 agrees at 8 bases. The CDR3 consists of 13 residues. Per germline, CDR1 MNHNS and CDR2 SASEGT. The trim removed 4 bases at V and 6 bases at J, leaving 2 bases unmatched.

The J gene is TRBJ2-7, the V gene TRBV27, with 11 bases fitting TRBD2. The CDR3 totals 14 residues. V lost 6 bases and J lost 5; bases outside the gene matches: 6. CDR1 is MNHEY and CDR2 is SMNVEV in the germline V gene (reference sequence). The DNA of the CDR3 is TGTGCCAGCAGCCCTAGCGGGAGGACCCACGAGCAGTACTTC. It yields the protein CASSPSGRTHEQYF.

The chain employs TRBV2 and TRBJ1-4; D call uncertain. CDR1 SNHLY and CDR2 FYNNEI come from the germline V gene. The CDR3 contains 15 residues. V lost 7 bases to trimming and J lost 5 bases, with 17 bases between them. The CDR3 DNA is TGTGCCAGCAAGATGAGGGAGTCTGCAAATGAAAAACTGTTTTTT. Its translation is CASKMRESANEKLFF. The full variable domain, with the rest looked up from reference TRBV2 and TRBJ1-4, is EPEVTQTPSHQVTQMGQEVILRCVPISNHLYFYWYRQILGQKVEFLVSFYNNEISEKSEIFDDQFSVERPDGSNFTLKIRSTKLEDSAMYFCASKMRESANEKLFFGSGTQLSVL.

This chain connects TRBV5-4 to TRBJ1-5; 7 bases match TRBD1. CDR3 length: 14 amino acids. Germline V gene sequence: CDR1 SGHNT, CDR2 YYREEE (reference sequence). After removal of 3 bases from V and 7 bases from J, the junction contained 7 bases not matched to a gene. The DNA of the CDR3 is TGTGCCAGCAGCTCACAGGGACAGCCGCAGCCCCAGCATTTT. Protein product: CASSSQGQPQPQHF.

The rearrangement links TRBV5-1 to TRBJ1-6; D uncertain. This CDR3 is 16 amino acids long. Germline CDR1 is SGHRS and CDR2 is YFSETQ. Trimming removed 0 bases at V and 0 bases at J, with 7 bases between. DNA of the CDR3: TGCGCCAGCAGCTTGGGCGGCAGCTCCTATAATTCACCCCTCCACTTT. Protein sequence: CASSLGGSSYNSPLHF.

The CDR3, as DNA: TGTGCCAGTAGGGGCGGGACAGCCCATTATGAAAAACTGTTTTTT. Translated: CASRGGTAHYEKLFF. The rearrangement uses TRBV19 and TRBJ1-4; 7 nucleotides match TRBD1. CDR3 size: 15 residues. Germline assignment: CDR1 LNHDA and CDR2 SQIVND (reference sequence). Trimming took 6 bases from V and 6 from J; bases not matched to a gene: 10.

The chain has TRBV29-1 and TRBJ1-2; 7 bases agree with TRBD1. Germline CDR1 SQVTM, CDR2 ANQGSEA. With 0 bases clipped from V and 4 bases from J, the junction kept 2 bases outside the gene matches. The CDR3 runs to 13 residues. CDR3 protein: CSVEETGIYGYTF. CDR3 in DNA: TGCAGCGTTGAAGAGACAGGGATCTATGGCTACACCTTC. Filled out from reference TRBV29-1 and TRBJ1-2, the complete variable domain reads SAVISQKPSRDICQRGTSLTIQCQVDSQVTMMFWYRQQPGQSLTLIATANQGSEATYESGFVIDKFPISRPNLTFSTLTVSNMSPEDSSIYLCSVEETGIYGYTFGSGTRLTVV.

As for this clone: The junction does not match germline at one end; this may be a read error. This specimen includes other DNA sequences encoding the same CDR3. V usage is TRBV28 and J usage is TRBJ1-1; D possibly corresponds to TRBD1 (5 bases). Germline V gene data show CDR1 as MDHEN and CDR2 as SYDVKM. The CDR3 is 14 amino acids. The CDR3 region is CASSPLSTGTEAFF. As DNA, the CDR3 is TGCGCCAGCAGTCCACTTTCTACAGGCACTGAAGCTTTCTTT.

The CDR3 nucleotides read TGCGCCAGCAGCTTGTTGGACAGGGTCACCGGGGAGCTGTTTTTT. As protein: CASSLLDRVTGELFF. The gene calls are TRBV5-1 and TRBJ2-2; 8 bases are a match to TRBD1. Germline trimming cut 1 base from V and 4 bases from J; bases unmatched to any gene: 3. Germline V gives CDR1 SGHRS, CDR2 YFSETQ. CDR3 length: 15 amino acids.

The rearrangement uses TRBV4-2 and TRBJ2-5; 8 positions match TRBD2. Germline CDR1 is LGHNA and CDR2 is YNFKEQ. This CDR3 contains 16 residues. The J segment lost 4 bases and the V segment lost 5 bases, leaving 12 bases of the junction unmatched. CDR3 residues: CASSAGTGGYLETQYF. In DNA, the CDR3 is TGTGCCAGCAGCGCAGGGACGGGGGGGTATTTAGAGACCCAGTACTTC.

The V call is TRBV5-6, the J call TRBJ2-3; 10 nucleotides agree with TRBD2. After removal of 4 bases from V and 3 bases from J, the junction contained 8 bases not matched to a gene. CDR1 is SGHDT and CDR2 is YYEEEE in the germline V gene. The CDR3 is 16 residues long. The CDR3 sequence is CASSAYLAGVTDTQYF. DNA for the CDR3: TGTGCCAGCAGCGCCTACCTAGCGGGAGTTACAGATACGCAGTATTTT. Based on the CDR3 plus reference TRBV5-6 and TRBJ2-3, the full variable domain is DAGVTQSPTHLIKTRGQQVTLRCSPKSGHDTVSWYQQALGQGPQFIFQYYEEEERQRGNFPDRFSGHQFPNYSSELNVNALLLGDSALYLCASSAYLAGVTDTQYFGPGTRLTVL.

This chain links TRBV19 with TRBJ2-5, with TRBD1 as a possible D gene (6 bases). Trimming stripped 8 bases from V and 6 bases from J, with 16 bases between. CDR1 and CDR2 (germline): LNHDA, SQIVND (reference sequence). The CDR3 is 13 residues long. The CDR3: CASGGTGWQTQYF. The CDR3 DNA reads TGTGCCAGTGGGGGCACGGGATGGCAGACCCAGTACTTC.

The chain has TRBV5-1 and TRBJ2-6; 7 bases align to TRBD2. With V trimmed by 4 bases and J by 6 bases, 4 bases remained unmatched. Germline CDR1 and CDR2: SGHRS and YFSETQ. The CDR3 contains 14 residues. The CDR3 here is CASSLAGEANVLTF. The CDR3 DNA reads TGCGCCAGCAGCCTCGCGGGAGAGGCCAACGTCCTGACTTTC.

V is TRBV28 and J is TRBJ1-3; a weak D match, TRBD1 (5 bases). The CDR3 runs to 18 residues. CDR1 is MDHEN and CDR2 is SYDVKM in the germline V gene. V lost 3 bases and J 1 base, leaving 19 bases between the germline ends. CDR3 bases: TGTGCCAGCAGTTTTTCCCTGGGGGGAGAGGCTTCTGGAAACACCATATATTTT. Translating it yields CASSFSLGGEASGNTIYF.